This T cell receptor beta chain derives from a study of T cell therapy after organ transplantation. On the study more broadly: T cells were expanded two to three weeks with 30 CMV class I/II epitopes. Patients received a median of 1.92 x 10^8 CMV-specific T cells over 2 to 6 infusions.

A remark on this clone: Its matching antigen is unknown.

The assay was immunoSEQ multiplex PCR, and TCRdb's table has in-frame clones only and misses some. This sample carries about 2,500 clones, around 70% of them seen once, and the ten largest clones take 25% to 35%. This CDR3 spans 14 amino acids. Trimming cost V 2 bases and J 6 bases; bases outside gene matches: 7. Germline lookup yields CDR1 MNHNS and CDR2 SASEGT. Study results and caveats: Nonresponder repertoires showed strong pretherapy expansions, barely changing post-therapy. Antirejection and antiviral medication effects could not be assessed.

Source: CD8+ T cells from blood, taken before autologous CMV-specific T cell therapy. The clonotype was recovered from a human patient who had received a solid organ transplant and had CMV disease. The chain is built from TRBV6-1 and TRBJ2-7; 7 nucleotides line up with TRBD2. The CDR3 here is CASSELDGEGEQYF. The CDR3 DNA is TGTGCCAGCAGTGAACTTGACGGGGAGGGCGAGCAGTACTTC.